The 8 T cell receptor beta chains below come from one sample, sequenced in a study of T-cell memory formation after mild COVID-19 (dated by TCRdb to the early 2020s). The library came from 5' RACE. Sequencing relied on an Illumina NovaSeq 6000. TCRdb's own reprocessing of the public reads used fastp at Q25 and MiXCR and kept productive beta chains. Merged by CDR3 protein, the rows form single entries marked with the most common genes and DNA. The sample table contains 300,000 to 350,000 distinct CDR3 sequences; only one count was recorded for around 19% of them. Of the sample, around 20% is held by the ten largest clones. The sample consisted of PBMCs or a T cell subset sorted from them (not recorded which). These receptors all stem from a young man who had mild COVID-19 (a few samples of this study predate the infection). The sample titles of this study are shuffled in the database, so cell type and time point are left out; the donor was told from shared clones.

This clonotype was detected a few times. The genes are TRBV7-3 and TRBJ2-2; 7 bases line up with TRBD2. This CDR3 is built from 16 residues. CDR1 is SGHTA, CDR2 FQGTGA, per germline. V shed 5 bases, J shed 3 bases, and the junction held 9 bases outside the gene matches. The CDR3 loop reads CASSTTGAGDTGELFF. Here the CDR3 DNA reads TGTGCCAGCAGCACAACTGGGGCGGGGGACACCGGGGAGCTGTTTTTT.

This clonotype was observed a handful of times. This rearrangement joins TRBV4-2 to TRBJ1-3; 7 positions match TRBD1. V lost 2 bases to trimming and J lost 4 bases; unmatched junction nucleotides: 8. The CDR3 totals 16 residues. In germline, CDR1 is LGHNA, CDR2 YNFKEQ. CDR3 sequence (DNA): TGTGCCAGCAGCCAACCGTCGACAGGGAACGGAAACACCATATATTTT. Its protein product is CASSQPSTGNGNTIYF.

This clonotype was counted between two and nine times. The chain is built from TRBV12-3 or TRBV12-4 and TRBJ2-5; weak D call: TRBD1 (6 bases). V lost 6 bases, J lost 9 bases, and 11 bases lay in between. The CDR3 spans 11 residues. DNA for the CDR3: TGTGCCAGCAGGGACGACAGGTCCCAGTACTTC. It specifies CASRDDRSQYF.

This clonotype turned up a few times. The V and J genes are TRBV24-1 and TRBJ1-5; TRBD1 agrees at 7 bases. Trimming removed 3 bases from V and 7 bases from J; junction bases left unmatched: 8. The CDR3 runs to 15 residues. Germline V gene sequence: CDR1 KGHDR, CDR2 SFDVKD. This CDR3 reads CATSDPRGPGQPQHF. CDR3 DNA: TGTGCCACCAGTGATCCGAGGGGGCCAGGACAGCCCCAGCATTTT.

This clonotype has more than one count but fewer than ten. V and J are TRBV11-2 and TRBJ1-5; weak D call: TRBD1 (5 bases). The V gene's germline CDR1 is SGHAT and CDR2 FQNNGV. V gave up 2 bases and J gave up 5 bases, with 13 bases separating them. The CDR3 is 15 residues long. The CDR3 protein is CASSLKGLKDQPQHF. The CDR3 bases are TGTGCCAGCAGCTTAAAGGGGTTGAAAGATCAGCCCCAGCATTTT.

The chain uses TRBV2 and TRBJ2-3; tentatively, D is TRBD1 or TRBD2 (6 bases each). Per the germline V gene, CDR1 is SNHLY and CDR2 is FYNNEI. The germline V and J ends were trimmed by 9 bases and 1 base, with 17 bases remaining between them. The CDR3 sequence is 15 residues long. CDR3 in DNA: TGTGCCAGTCTTCGAGGGGGGTGGGGCACAGATACGCAGTATTTT. It specifies CASLRGGWGTDTQYF.

The table lists this clonotype with a few counts. The gene calls are TRBV7-9 and TRBJ1-1, with 8 bases identical to TRBD1. Trimming cost V 2 bases and J 1 base; bases outside gene matches: 3. The CDR3 is 15 amino acids. Germline V gene sequence: CDR1 SEHNR, CDR2 FQNEAQ (reference sequence). CDR3 nucleotide sequence: TGTGCCAGCAGCTTATCCGGACAGGGGAACACTGAAGCTTTCTTT. This encodes CASSLSGQGNTEAFF.

The rearrangement joins TRBV7-2 to TRBJ2-7; a weak D match, TRBD2 (6 bases). The CDR3 has 13 residues. Germline CDR1 and CDR2: SGHTA and FQGNSA. V was pared by 4 bases and J by 4 bases, with 11 bases between. The CDR3 nucleotides read TGTGCCAGCAGCTCTAGCGACCGATACGAGCAGTACTTC. Residues: CASSSSDRYEQYF.